These 6 T cell receptor beta chains share one sample of origin, sequenced in a study of cytomegalovirus exposure and HLA in healthy donors. PCR used 60 Vbeta primers and 13 Jbeta primers. Sequenced by immunoSEQ multiplex PCR; TCRdb stores in-frame clones only, minus some. The sample has 100,000 to 150,000 clones, 65% to 85% seen once; the top ten hold 3.5% to 4%. Sequenced: PBMCs. The source of these receptors is a man between 18 and 35 years old in good health and CMV-seropositive.

The gene calls are TRBV9 and TRBJ2-3; TRBD2 agrees at 8 bases. The CDR3 runs to 19 residues. V shed 4 bases, J shed 0 bases, and the junction held 16 bases outside the gene matches. In germline, CDR1 is SGDLS, CDR2 YYNGEE. As DNA, the CDR3 is TGTGCCAGCAGCTCCCGACGGACCGGGACTAGGACTAGCACAGATACGCAGTATTTT. Translated: CASSSRRTGTRTSTDTQYF.

V gene TRBV12-5 combines with J gene TRBJ2-7, with D possibly being TRBD2 (5 bases). This CDR3 contains 11 residues. Per the germline V gene, CDR1 is LGHNT and CDR2 is FRNRAP. The V end lost 4 bases, the J end lost 7 bases, and 8 bases lay between the germline ends. The CDR3 DNA sequence: TGTGCTAGTGGTTACGGGAATGAGCAGTACTTC. Protein: CASGYGNEQYF.

The chain combines TRBV9 with TRBJ1-1; 7 bases fit TRBD1. Unmatched junction bases numbered 12, after V lost 3 bases and J lost 1 base. Germline lookup yields CDR1 SGDLS and CDR2 YYNGEE. This CDR3 contains 17 residues. The CDR3 loop is CASSGSIERGPNTEAFF. As DNA, the CDR3 is TGTGCCAGCAGCGGTAGTATAGAAAGGGGGCCGAACACTGAAGCTTTCTTT.

The chain joins TRBV2 to TRBJ2-7, with TRBD1 identical over 9 bases. The CDR3 contains 14 residues. J was trimmed by 3 bases and V by 6 bases; bases with no gene match: 6. Looked up from germline, CDR1 is SNHLY and CDR2 is FYNNEI. The CDR3 loop is CASSGTGGGYEQYF. The CDR3, as DNA: TGTGCCAGCAGCGGTACAGGGGGCGGCTACGAGCAGTACTTC.

The chain uses TRBV28 and TRBJ2-7, with 7 bases that match TRBD1. With 10 bases clipped from V and 3 bases from J, the junction kept 12 bases outside the gene matches. There are 14 residues in the CDR3. Germline values: CDR1 MDHEN, CDR2 SYDVKM. The CDR3 DNA sequence: TGTGCCACCATCGGGACAGTTTTACTCTACGAGCAGTACTTC. It encodes CATIGTVLLYEQYF.

This chain links TRBV29-1 with TRBJ1-2; 7 bases match TRBD1. Germline CDR1 and CDR2: SQVTM and ANQGSEA. The CDR3 totals 14 residues. V trimming: 5 bases; J trimming: 7 bases; junction bases outside the gene matches: 13. In DNA, the CDR3 is TGCAGCGTTCGCGTGGACAGGCTTTTAGGTGGCTACACCTTC. It yields the protein CSVRVDRLLGGYTF.